The clone carrying this T cell receptor beta chain has more than one count but fewer than ten. Its specificity is not known. The data are from a study of T cell repertoires in cytomegalovirus infection. Study background: Indications of both CMV infection and matching HLA type were provided by public TCR beta signatures. Regarding the study as a whole: What dominated the ex vivo response were HLA-C-restricted CMV-specific TCR beta clonotypes.

One entry per CDR3 protein results from TCRdb running MiXCR on the reads. The sample contains approximately 250,000 distinct CDR3 sequences, 6% to 8% of which appear only once. The CDR3 loop spans 16 amino acids. V lost 3 bases and J lost 0, with 11 bases in between. The V gene is TRBV12-3 or TRBV12-4, the J gene TRBJ2-2; D is unresolved. The sequenced sample consisted of PBMCs. The TCR comes from a human donor in good health (CMV status not recorded). Some clones in this sample may be carry-over from other donors' samples. The CDR3 coding sequence is TGTGCCAGCAGTTTGGTCGGGCCCCCGAACACCGGGGAGCTGTTTTTT. Amino acid sequence: CASSLVGPPNTGELFF.